The entry below describes one T cell receptor beta chain. This entry comes from a study of cytomegalovirus exposure and HLA in healthy donors. CDR1 SQVTM and CDR2 ANQGSEA come from the germline V gene. The length of the CDR3 is 12 residues. J was trimmed by 7 bases and V by 5 bases; bases with no gene match: 7. The PCR used 60 Vbeta and 13 Jbeta primers. Produced via immunoSEQ multiplex PCR; TCRdb's table is partial and in-frame only. The table lists roughly 190,000 clones, about 80% of them singletons. The J gene is TRBJ1-1, the V gene TRBV29-1, with 7 bases identical to TRBD1. The sequenced material came from PBMCs. The sequence was obtained from a woman aged 45-65 years in good health and CMV-seronegative. The CDR3 DNA follows: TGCAGCGTTACGGGACAGATAATTGAAGCTTTCTTT. It translates to CSVTGQIIEAFF.